The 27 T cell receptor beta chains listed next were all sequenced from one sample in a study of blood T cell repertoires in COVID-19 (dated by TCRdb to the early 2020s). Library creation used the immunoSEQ multiplex PCR assay. This is the immuneACCESS table as TCRdb keeps it, with only in-frame sequences that have V and J called. A part of the clones is gone; compared with another copy, unresolved V genes explain less than half, and the rest is unexplained. The sample table records under 300,000 clones; around 81% of these occur just once. The top ten constitute approximately 1.8% of the sample. The sequenced sample consisted of peripheral blood. These receptors originate from a man younger than 45 who had recovered from COVID-19.

V is TRBV19 and J is TRBJ1-2; 8 bases map to TRBD1. V lost 6 bases to trimming and J lost 4 bases; unmatched junction nucleotides: 10. CDR1 and CDR2 from the germline V gene are LNHDA and SQIVND (reference sequence). This CDR3 contains 15 residues. The CDR3 spells CASRQPGQASYGYTF. CDR3 nucleotides: TGTGCCAGTAGACAACCGGGACAGGCTAGCTATGGCTACACCTTC.

The V call is TRBV14, the J call TRBJ1-5, with D unresolved. The germline V and J ends were trimmed by 1 base and 0 bases, with 13 bases remaining between them. Germline-derived CDR1 and CDR2 are SGHDN and FVKESK. The CDR3 loop spans 17 amino acids. CDR3: CASSQVGRRNSNQPQHF. The CDR3, as DNA: TGTGCCAGCAGCCAAGTTGGCAGGAGGAATAGCAATCAGCCCCAGCATTTT.

The V gene is TRBV7-9, the J gene TRBJ2-5, with unresolved D. Trimming pared 6 bases from V and 0 bases from J, leaving 8 bases between. This CDR3 is built from 13 residues. Germline V gene sequence: CDR1 SEHNR, CDR2 FQNEAQ (reference sequence). The DNA of the CDR3 is TGTGCCAGCAGGCCGGAGTACCAAGAGACCCAGTACTTC. Protein product: CASRPEYQETQYF.

This clone appeared many times. The V and J genes are TRBV7-2 and TRBJ1-5; TRBD1 matches 7 bases. Germline V CDR1 and CDR2: SGHTA, FQGNSA. The CDR3 spans 15 residues. J gave up 4 bases and V 0 bases, and 3 bases lay outside the gene matches. Here the CDR3 DNA reads TGTGCCAGCAGCTTAGCGGGGACAGAAAATCAGCCCCAGCATTTT. This codes for CASSLAGTENQPQHF.

The chain links TRBV27 to TRBJ2-5; possibly TRBD1 for D (6 bases). Germline CDR1 and CDR2: MNHEY and SMNVEV (reference sequence). This CDR3 contains 13 residues. Trimming cost V 2 bases and J 4 bases, with 8 bases left between them. The CDR3 loop is CASSLQGLETQYF. Here the CDR3 DNA reads TGTGCCAGCAGTTTACAGGGGCTAGAGACCCAGTACTTC.

V usage is TRBV12-3 or TRBV12-4 and J usage is TRBJ1-1; TRBD1 agrees at 9 bases. This CDR3 is built from 13 residues. The trim removed 11 bases at V and 4 bases at J, leaving 8 bases unmatched. CDR3 bases: TGTGCCGGAGAACAGGGGGCGGGCACTGAAGCTTTCTTT. It is translated as CAGEQGAGTEAFF.

The J gene is TRBJ2-1, the V gene TRBV24-1, with D perhaps matching TRBD1 (6 bases). This CDR3 has 18 amino acids. In germline, CDR1 is KGHDR, CDR2 SFDVKD. Trimming cost V 0 bases and J 3 bases, with 17 bases left between them. The CDR3 protein is CATSDLKGLGASYNEQFF. The CDR3 DNA reads TGTGCCACCAGTGATTTGAAGGGTTTGGGGGCGAGCTACAATGAGCAGTTCTTC.

The rearrangement joins TRBV4-1 to TRBJ1-3; unclear D gene. Trimming removed 0 bases from V and 0 bases from J, with 6 bases in between. CDR1 is MGHRA and CDR2 is YSYEKL in the germline V gene. The CDR3 loop spans 15 amino acids. CDR3 DNA sequence: TGCGCCAGCAGCCAAGAGTTGAGCTCTGGAAACACCATATATTTT. This translates into CASSQELSSGNTIYF.

The rearrangement joins TRBV4-2 to TRBJ1-6, with a weak D call TRBD1 (5 bases). V was trimmed by 0 bases and J by 6 bases, leaving 21 bases between them. This CDR3 comprises 19 residues. CDR1 and CDR2 (germline): LGHNA, YNFKEQ. The chain's CDR3 is CASSQERGDRERLNSPLHF. In nucleotides, the CDR3 is TGTGCCAGCAGCCAAGAGCGGGGGGACCGGGAGCGGCTTAATTCACCCCTCCACTTT.

The CDR3 is CASSESMGQLFYEQYF. The DNA of the CDR3 is TGCGCCAGCAGTGAGTCGATGGGCCAGCTTTTCTACGAGCAGTACTTC. V is TRBV10-2 and J is TRBJ2-7; D unclear. V was pared by 0 bases and J by 3 bases, with 15 bases between. Germline V CDR1 and CDR2: WSHSY, SAAADI. The CDR3 runs to 16 residues.

V gene TRBV10-3 combines with J gene TRBJ1-1, with 8 nucleotides matching TRBD1. The CDR3 has 14 residues. Germline CDR1 is ENHRY and CDR2 is SYGVKD. V shed 7 bases and J 1 base; nucleotides not matched to a gene: 5. CDR3 nucleotides: TGTGCCATCATGGCGGACAGGGAGAACACTGAAGCTTTCTTT. Translated, it gives CAIMADRENTEAFF.

This chain uses TRBV28 with TRBJ2-1; 9 nucleotides align to TRBD1. The germline V gene encodes CDR1 MDHEN and CDR2 SYDVKM. This CDR3 is 17 amino acids long. J lost 6 bases, V lost 6 bases, and 15 bases had no gene match. The CDR3 coding sequence is TGTGCCAGCAGCACCCCCGACCGGGACAGGGATTTCAATGAGCAGTTCTTC. It yields the protein CASSTPDRDRDFNEQFF.

Only a few counts were recorded for this clone. V usage is TRBV28 and J usage is TRBJ2-7, with D unclear. This CDR3 region has 11 residues. Germline CDR1 MDHEN, CDR2 SYDVKM. Deletions cut 8 bases from V and 0 bases from J, with 5 bases between. As DNA, the CDR3 is TGTGCCAGCTCGAGCTCCTACGAGCAGTACGTC. This gives the protein CASSSSYEQYV.

This chain links TRBV19 with TRBJ2-3, with TRBD2 identical over 10 bases. This CDR3 is 16 amino acids long. Germline V gives CDR1 LNHDA, CDR2 SQIVND (reference sequence). Trimming took 5 bases from V and 3 from J; bases not matched to a gene: 8. Here the CDR3 reads CASSPRVSGGTDTQYF. CDR3 bases: TGTGCCAGTAGTCCCCGGGTTAGCGGGGGGACAGATACGCAGTATTTT.

This clone has a handful of counts. The rearrangement links TRBV12-3 or TRBV12-4 to TRBJ2-1; a weak D match, TRBD2 (5 bases). The CDR3 is 13 amino acids. Trimming left V 7 bases short and J 6 bases short, with 13 bases between. The CDR3 nucleotides are TGTGCCAGCACCCCCCTCCGGGGCAATGAGCAGTTCTTC. Its protein product is CASTPLRGNEQFF.

The chain carries TRBV2 and TRBJ2-3; D may be TRBD1 (6 bases). The germline V gene has CDR1 SNHLY and CDR2 FYNNEI. V dropped 7 bases and J dropped 4 bases, with 18 bases sitting between them. The CDR3 is made up of 15 amino acids. The CDR3 sequence is CASTRGFGTADTQYF. The CDR3 coding sequence is TGTGCCAGCACGAGGGGGTTCGGGACCGCAGATACGCAGTATTTT.

The J gene is TRBJ2-2, the V gene TRBV19; 7 bases align to TRBD1. With 5 bases clipped from V and 2 bases from J, the junction kept 8 bases outside the gene matches. The CDR3 has 16 amino acids. Germline loops: CDR1 LNHDA, CDR2 SQIVND (reference sequence). CDR3 loop: CASSWSGQINTGELFF. As DNA, the CDR3 is TGTGCCAGTAGTTGGTCGGGACAGATAAACACCGGGGAGCTGTTTTTT.

This sequence joins TRBV10-2 and TRBJ1-1; D is ambiguous. With 4 bases removed from V and 5 bases from J, the gap between germline ends came to 5 bases. The CDR3 length is 11 residues. Germline assignment: CDR1 WSHSY and CDR2 SAAADI. Here the CDR3 DNA reads TGCGCCAGCAGTGCGGGGACTGAAGCTTTCTTT. Translated, it gives CASSAGTEAFF.

V is TRBV20-1 and J is TRBJ1-5; D uncertain. V dropped 3 bases and J dropped 0 bases, with 18 bases sitting between them. Germline assignment: CDR1 DFQATT and CDR2 SNEGSKA (reference sequence). There are 17 residues in the CDR3. This CDR3 reads CSASIGTDYYSNQPQHF. The CDR3 bases are TGCAGTGCTAGTATTGGCACAGACTATTATAGCAATCAGCCCCAGCATTTT.

The chain combines TRBV16 with TRBJ1-5, with D hard to call. The CDR3 runs to 14 residues. Trimming took 0 bases from V and 5 from J, leaving 8 bases between them. Germline CDR1 is KGHSY and CDR2 is FQNENV. In DNA, the CDR3 is TGTGCCAGCAGCCAATCAGGAGAGGATCAGCCCCAGCATTTT. It translates to CASSQSGEDQPQHF.

The chain uses TRBV7-3 and TRBJ2-2; D remains unclear. The CDR3 has 14 amino acids. Germline V gene sequence: CDR1 SGHTA, CDR2 FQGTGA. Trimming pared 5 bases from V and 5 bases from J, leaving 12 bases between. The CDR3 here is CASSPQVETGELFF. The CDR3 bases are TGTGCCAGCAGCCCCCAGGTGGAAACCGGGGAGCTGTTTTTT.

The chain couples TRBV9 to TRBJ1-1, with 8 bases aligning to TRBD1. Germline CDR1 and CDR2: SGDLS and YYNGEE. This CDR3 comprises 15 residues. Trimming at V came to 4 bases and at J to 7 bases, leaving 12 bases not matched to a gene. The CDR3 region is CASSTGQGDVNEAFF. CDR3 DNA: TGTGCCAGCAGCACCGGACAGGGCGACGTAAATGAAGCTTTCTTT.

V usage is TRBV6-2 or TRBV6-3 and J usage is TRBJ2-5, with D perhaps TRBD2 (6 bases). Germline CDR1 is MNHEY and CDR2 is SVGEGT. The CDR3 totals 16 residues. The V end lost 5 bases, the J end lost 5 bases, and 21 bases lay between the germline ends. The CDR3 coding sequence is TGTGCCAGCAGTCCCCATGGGGTCGGGGGTTCTGAGACCCAGTACTTC. Translated: CASSPHGVGGSETQYF.

The rearrangement links TRBV2 to TRBJ2-4, with TRBD1 identical over 8 bases. The CDR3 has 15 residues. Germline CDR1 reads SNHLY; CDR2 reads FYNNEI. The V segment lost 5 bases and the J segment 5 bases; nucleotides outside the gene matches: 8. The CDR3 spells CASSFDRGSQNIQYF. The CDR3 nucleotides read TGTGCCAGCAGTTTTGACAGGGGTTCCCAAAACATTCAGTACTTC.

V gene TRBV24-1 combines with J gene TRBJ2-1; D may be TRBD2 (6 bases). This CDR3 is 12 amino acids long. CDR1 is KGHDR, CDR2 SFDVKD, per germline. The V gene lost 0 bases and the J gene lost 14 bases, with 10 bases spanning the gap. CDR3 nucleotides: TGTGCCACCAGTGATTTGGGAGGGGTGGAGTTCTTC. This gives the protein CATSDLGGVEFF.

This clone was counted between two and nine times. This chain links TRBV7-3 with TRBJ1-6; D is perhaps TRBD1 (6 bases). This CDR3 contains 16 residues. The V gene's germline CDR1 is SGHTA and CDR2 FQGTGA. V lost 2 bases and J 8 bases, leaving 16 bases between the germline ends. CDR3 in amino acids: CASSLQGLGGDSPLHF. Written as DNA, the CDR3 is TGTGCCAGCAGCTTACAGGGCCTAGGGGGTGATTCACCCCTCCACTTT.

The CDR3 sequence: CASSQSPDLRQGPNSPLHF. The CDR3 DNA reads as TGCGCCAGCAGTCAATCTCCTGACTTGAGACAGGGGCCAAATTCACCCCTCCACTTT. J is TRBJ1-6 and V is TRBV23-1; 8 nucleotides align to TRBD1. TRBV23-1 is marked as an open reading frame, function uncertain. Trimming took 0 bases from V and 7 from J; bases not matched to a gene: 14. This CDR3 is 19 amino acids long.